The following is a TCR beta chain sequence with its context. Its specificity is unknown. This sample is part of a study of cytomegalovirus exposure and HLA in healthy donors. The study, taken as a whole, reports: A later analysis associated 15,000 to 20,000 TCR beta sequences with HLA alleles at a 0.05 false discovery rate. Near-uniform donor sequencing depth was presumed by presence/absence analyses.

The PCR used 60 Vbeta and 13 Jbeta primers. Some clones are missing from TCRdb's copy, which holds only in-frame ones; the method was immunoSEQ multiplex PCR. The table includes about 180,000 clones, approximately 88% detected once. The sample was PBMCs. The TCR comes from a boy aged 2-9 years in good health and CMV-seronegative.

CDR3 loop: CASSSDGRGWGYTF. Written as DNA, the CDR3 is TGTGCCAGCAGTTCGGACGGGAGGGGATGGGGCTACACCTTC. The V call is TRBV6-5, the J call TRBJ1-2; the D gene is possibly TRBD1 (5 bases). The germline CDR1 and CDR2 sequences are MNHEY and SVGAGI. This CDR3 comprises 14 residues. Trimming pared 4 bases from V and 8 bases from J, leaving 17 bases between.